The table lists the clone carrying this TCR beta chain with a count of one. Its antigen is still unknown. The data belong to a study of graft-versus-host responses after intestinal transplantation. Clones were read by immunoSEQ multiplex PCR, and TCRdb kept only the in-frame ones, dropping some. The table lists some 130,000 clones, approximately 94% of them singletons. This receptor was obtained from a human donor who received an intestinal transplant. Sequences were derived from unstimulated CD4+ T cells sorted from spleen or lymph node cells, sampled before intestinal transplant.

The CDR3 DNA reads as TGTGCCAGCAGGGCAGGGGTAAACACCGGGGAGCTGTTTTTT. This encodes CASRAGVNTGELFF. This chain uses TRBV6-6 with TRBJ2-2, with TRBD1 as a possible D gene (6 bases). CDR3 size: 14 residues. CDR1 is MNHNY, CDR2 SVGAGI, per germline (reference sequence). Trimming left V 6 bases short and J 2 bases short, with 10 bases between.